The rows below give T cell receptor beta chains drawn from one sample of a study of cytomegalovirus exposure and HLA in healthy donors. The table came from immunoSEQ multiplex PCR; TCRdb's copy has only in-frame clones and leaves some out. The sample yields hundreds of thousands of clones, around two thirds seen once. The sample taken for sequencing was PBMCs. The receptors come from a female donor in good health and CMV-seronegative. Each CDR3 is given with its conserved first and last residue. D genes are given only for firm matches. Clone size is not always given. Where it is, it says once, few, many or a class for expanded clones.

j_call | cdr3_length | d_call | clone_size | v_call | cdr3_aa | cdr3_nt
TRBJ2-3 | 15 | NA | NA | TRBV27 | CASSLFRVDKDTQYF | TGTGCCAGCAGTTTATTCCGGGTCGATAAAGATACGCAGTATTTT
TRBJ2-1 | 14 | TRBD2 | NA | TRBV5-4 | CATLLAGTYNEQFF | TGTGCCACCTTACTAGCGGGCACCTACAATGAGCAGTTCTTC
TRBJ2-7 | 15 | NA | NA | TRBV7-9 | CASSLAGTSLYEQYF | TGTGCCAGCAGCTTAGCCGGGACATCTCTCTACGAGCAGTACTTC
TRBJ2-1 | 17 | TRBD2 | few | TRBV27 | CASSVLAGVPLQNEQFF | TGTGCCAGCAGTGTACTAGCGGGAGTCCCCCTACAGAATGAGCAGTTCTTC
TRBJ1-1 | 15 | TRBD1 | NA | TRBV5-1 | CASSLNRGRETEAFF | TGCGCCAGCAGCTTGAACAGGGGGCGGGAGACTGAAGCTTTCTTT
TRBJ1-5 | 15 | NA | once | TRBV6-1 | CASSEEAGGNQPQHF | TGTGCCAGCAGTGAAGAGGCAGGTGGCAATCAGCCCCAGCATTTT
TRBJ2-7 | 17 | TRBD2 | few | TRBV14 | CASSQDLLGGSSYEQYF | TGTGCCAGCAGCCAAGATCTCCTGGGGGGGAGCTCCTACGAGCAGTACTTC
TRBJ2-3 | 15 | TRBD2 | NA | TRBV7-2 | CASSLGAGSRDTQYF | TGTGCCAGCAGCTTAGGAGCGGGATCCCGCGATACGCAGTATTTT
TRBJ2-1 | 14 | TRBD2 | NA | TRBV13 | CASSLAGGKSEQFF | TGTGCCAGCAGCTTAGCGGGAGGGAAGAGTGAGCAGTTCTTC
TRBJ1-5 | 15 | NA | NA | TRBV19 | CASRTRGLGNQPQHF | TGTGCCAGTAGGACCAGGGGCTTGGGCAATCAGCCCCAGCATTTT
TRBJ2-7 | 12 | NA | NA | TRBV10-3 | CAINAASYEQYF | TGTGCCATCAACGCGGCCTCCTACGAGCAGTACTTC
TRBJ2-1 | 15 | NA | NA | TRBV10-1 | CASSDPRYGNNEQFF | TGCGCCAGCAGTGATCCCCGCTACGGGAACAATGAGCAGTTCTTC
TRBJ2-7 | 13 | NA | NA | TRBV28 | CASSYPVSYEQYF | TGTGCCAGCAGTTATCCAGTCTCCTACGAGCAGTACTTC
TRBJ2-2 | 15 | NA | once | TRBV7-3 | CASSSKAGATGELFF | TGTGCCAGCAGCTCAAAGGCAGGGGCCACCGGGGAGCTGTTTTTT
TRBJ2-3 | 15 | NA | few | TRBV7-8 | CASSLGGFPTDTQYF | TGTGCCAGCAGCTTAGGGGGCTTCCCCACAGATACGCAGTATTTT
TRBJ2-1 | 15 | TRBD2 | NA | TRBV7-6 | CASSLGAGGLSEQFF | TGTGCCAGCAGCTTAGGAGCGGGAGGTCTTTCTGAGCAGTTCTTC
TRBJ1-6 | 16 | TRBD1 | few | TRBV4-1 | CASSPRDRGPNSPLHF | TGCGCCAGCAGCCCTCGGGACAGGGGGCCAAATTCACCCCTCCACTTT
TRBJ1-2 | 14 | TRBD1 | NA | TRBV5-4 | CASSLGGQGDGYTF | TGTGCCAGCAGCTTGGGTGGACAGGGTGACGGCTACACCTTC
TRBJ2-7 | 14 | TRBD1 | NA | TRBV19 | CASRQQGADYEQYF | TGTGCCAGTAGGCAACAGGGGGCGGACTACGAGCAGTACTTC
TRBJ2-1 | 16 | TRBD2 | NA | TRBV5-1 | CASSSSGRVGYNEQFF | TGCGCCAGCAGCTCTAGCGGGAGGGTGGGGTACAATGAGCAGTTCTTC
TRBJ1-1 | 16 | NA | NA | TRBV5-6 | CASSLWQGHMNTEAFF | TGTGCCAGCAGCTTGTGGCAGGGCCATATGAACACTGAAGCTTTCTTT
TRBJ2-7 | 12 | NA | few | TRBV5-1 | CASSLGYYEQYF | TGCGCCAGCAGCTTGGGTTACTACGAGCAGTACTTC
TRBJ2-1 | 16 | TRBD2 | NA | TRBV6-1 | CASRETGTRSYYEQFF | TGTGCCAGCAGAGAAACCGGGACTAGGTCTTACTATGAGCAGTTCTTC
TRBJ1-4 | 15 | TRBD1 | NA | TRBV7-9 | CASSPGQGLDEKLFF | TGTGCCAGCAGCCCCGGACAGGGGCTGGATGAAAAACTGTTTTTT
TRBJ2-7 | 14 | TRBD2 | few | TRBV9 | CASSRTSGSHEQYF | TGTGCCAGCAGTCGGACTAGCGGGAGCCACGAGCAGTACTTC
TRBJ2-7 | 16 | NA | NA | TRBV6-5 | CASSYSLQVRSYEQYF | TGTGCCAGCAGTTACTCATTACAGGTGCGGTCCTACGAGCAGTACTTC
TRBJ2-7 | 15 | TRBD1 | NA | TRBV2 | CASRDPGQGAREQYF | TGTGCCAGCAGGGACCCGGGACAGGGGGCGCGGGAGCAGTACTTC
TRBJ2-7 | 15 | TRBD1 | NA | TRBV5-1 | CASSPTDRGAYEQYF | TGCGCCAGCAGCCCGACGGACAGGGGCGCCTACGAGCAGTACTTC
TRBJ2-3 | 18 | TRBD1 | NA | TRBV7-8 | CASSLAGWTGARVDTQYF | TGTGCCAGCAGCTTAGCAGGGTGGACAGGGGCCAGGGTAGATACGCAGTATTTT
TRBJ1-1 | 15 | TRBD1 | NA | TRBV18 | CASSPQGATGTEAFF | TGTGCCAGCTCACCACAGGGGGCGACGGGGACTGAAGCTTTCTTT
TRBJ1-5 | 17 | NA | NA | TRBV5-6 | CASSLFGEGYSNQPQHF | TGTGCCAGCAGCTTGTTCGGGGAGGGTTATAGCAATCAGCCCCAGCATTTT
TRBJ2-7 | 15 | TRBD2 | once | TRBV18 | CASSPDSSGSYEQYF | TGTGCCAGCTCACCAGATTCTAGCGGCTCCTACGAGCAGTACTTC
TRBJ2-1 | 14 | NA | NA | TRBV14 | CASSQGNQGTEQFF | TGTGCCAGCAGCCAAGGTAATCAGGGCACCGAGCAGTTCTTC
TRBJ2-7 | 12 | NA | few | TRBV6-1 | CASSDRDYEQYF | TGTGCCAGCAGTGACAGGGACTACGAGCAGTACTTC
TRBJ2-1 | 14 | NA | NA | TRBV21-1 | CASLTSGAYNEQFF | TGTGCCAGCCTCACTAGCGGGGCCTACAATGAGCAGTTCTTC
TRBJ2-1 | 15 | NA | once | TRBV19 | CASSRTLHSYNEQFF | TGTGCCAGTAGTAGGACTCTCCACTCCTACAATGAGCAGTTCTTC
TRBJ2-7 | 14 | TRBD2 | few | TRBV7-2 | CASSSGGLSYEQYF | TGTGCCAGCAGCTCGGGAGGACTGTCCTACGAGCAGTACTTC
TRBJ1-6 | 16 | TRBD1 | NA | TRBV6-4 | CASSPTPDRDYSPLHF | TGTGCCAGCAGTCCGACCCCCGACAGGGATTATTCACCCCTCCACTTT
TRBJ1-5 | 15 | TRBD1 | once | TRBV11-2 | CASSQDRNGNQPQHF | TGTGCCAGCAGCCAGGACAGGAATGGTAATCAGCCCCAGCATTTT
TRBJ1-1 | 11 | NA | NA | TRBV7-8 | CASSRINEAFF | TGTGCCAGCAGCCGTATAAATGAAGCTTTCTTT
TRBJ1-2 | 16 | TRBD1 | NA | TRBV11-2 | CASSRDSGPLNYGYTF | TGTGCCAGCAGCCGGGACAGTGGACCCCTCAACTATGGCTACACCTTC